This TCR beta chain was recovered during a study of CD8 T cells in ankylosing spondylitis. Regarding this clonotype: Its antigen is as yet unknown.

TCRdb recomputed calls from the 5' RACE reads with MiXCR, one row per CDR3 protein. Among approximately 200,000 distinct CDR3 sequences listed, more than 10% were seen once. The study's findings and limits: Disease-associated clones were reportedly significantly overrepresented in matched ankylosing spondylitis synovial fluid.

The clonotype originates from a male donor with ankylosing spondylitis or in good health (not recorded which). The source material was blood, either unsorted or a sorted T cell fraction (not recorded which).

The CDR3 sequence is CASIGQGARGYTF. In nucleotides, the CDR3 is TGTGCCAGCATTGGCCAGGGGGCCCGGGGCTACACCTTC. The chain is built from TRBV2 and TRBJ1-2, with 8 bases matching TRBD1. From germline, CDR1 is SNHLY and CDR2 FYNNEI. With 7 bases clipped from V and 8 bases from J, the junction kept 9 bases outside the gene matches. This CDR3 region has 13 residues.